This T cell receptor (beta chain) originates from a study of identical twins. J gave up 4 bases and V 4 bases, and 3 bases lay outside the gene matches. Germline V gene sequence: CDR1 KGHSH, CDR2 LQKENI. The CDR3 runs to 13 residues. This clonotype was observed a handful of times. As yet, its antigen is unknown. Study findings and constraints: It was cross-sectional statistical analysis, not following the same donors, that the conclusions relied on. Zero-insertion results could be subject to partial confounding by invariant MAIT and iNKT cells. Insertions ran lower in abundant cord blood beta clonotypes, though not in memory repertoires.

One entry per CDR3 protein, called by TCRdb with MiXCR from the 5' RACE reads. This table holds about 460,000 distinct CDR3 sequences, 14% found once. This same sample was also part of a study on yellow fever vaccine responses in identical twins.

The chain has TRBV18 and TRBJ2-5; 7 positions match TRBD1. The receptor's source is a woman aged 18-30 years in good health. The source material was CD4+ T cells sorted from blood. For the CDR3, the DNA is TGTGCCAGCTCACAGGGGGCAGGAGAGACCCAGTACTTC. Translating it yields CASSQGAGETQYF.